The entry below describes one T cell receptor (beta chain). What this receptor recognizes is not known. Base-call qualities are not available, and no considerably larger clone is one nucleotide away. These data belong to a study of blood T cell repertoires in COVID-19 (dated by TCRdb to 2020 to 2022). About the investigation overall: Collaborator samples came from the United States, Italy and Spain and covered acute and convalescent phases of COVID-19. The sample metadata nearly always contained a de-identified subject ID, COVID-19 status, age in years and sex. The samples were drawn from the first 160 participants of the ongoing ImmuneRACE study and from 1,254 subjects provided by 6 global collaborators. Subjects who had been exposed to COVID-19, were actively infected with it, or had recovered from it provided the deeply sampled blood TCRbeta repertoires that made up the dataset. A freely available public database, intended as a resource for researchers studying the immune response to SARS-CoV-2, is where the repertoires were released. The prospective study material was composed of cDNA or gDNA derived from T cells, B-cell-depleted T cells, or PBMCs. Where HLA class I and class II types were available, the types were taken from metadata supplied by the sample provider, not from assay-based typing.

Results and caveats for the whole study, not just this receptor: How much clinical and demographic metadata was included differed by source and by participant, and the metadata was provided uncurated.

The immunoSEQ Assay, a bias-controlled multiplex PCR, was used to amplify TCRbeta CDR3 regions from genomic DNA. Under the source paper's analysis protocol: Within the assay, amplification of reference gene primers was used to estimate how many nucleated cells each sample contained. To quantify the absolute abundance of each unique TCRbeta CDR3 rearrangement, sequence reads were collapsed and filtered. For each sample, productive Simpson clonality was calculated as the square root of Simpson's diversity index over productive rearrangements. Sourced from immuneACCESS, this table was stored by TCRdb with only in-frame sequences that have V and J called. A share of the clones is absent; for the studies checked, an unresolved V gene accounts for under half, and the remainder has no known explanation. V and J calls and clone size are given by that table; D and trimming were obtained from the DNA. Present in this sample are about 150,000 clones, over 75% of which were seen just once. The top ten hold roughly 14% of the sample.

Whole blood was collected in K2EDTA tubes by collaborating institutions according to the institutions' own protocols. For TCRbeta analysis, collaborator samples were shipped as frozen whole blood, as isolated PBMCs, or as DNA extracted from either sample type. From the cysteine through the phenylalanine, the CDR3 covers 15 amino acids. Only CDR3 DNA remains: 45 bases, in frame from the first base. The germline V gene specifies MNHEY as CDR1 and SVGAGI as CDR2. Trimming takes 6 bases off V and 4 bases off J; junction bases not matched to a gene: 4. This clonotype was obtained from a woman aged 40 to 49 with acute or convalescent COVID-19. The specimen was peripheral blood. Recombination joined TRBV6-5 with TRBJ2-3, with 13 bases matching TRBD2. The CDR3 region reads CASSGTSGTSDTQYF. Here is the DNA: TGTGCCAGCAGCGGGACTAGCGGGACTTCAGATACGCAGTATTTT.